The text below deals with one TCR beta chain. The V gene end was trimmed by 5 bases and the J gene end by 2 bases; junction bases not matched to a gene: 5. The germline V gene has CDR1 MGHRA and CDR2 YSYEKL. CDR3 length: 14 residues. Original analysis: Reference gene primer amplification gave nucleated cell count estimates. Clones were read by immunoSEQ multiplex PCR, and TCRdb kept only the in-frame ones, dropping some. Clonal size and the V and J genes are those of that table, whereas D and trimming came from the DNA. There are roughly 200,000 clones in the sample; approximately 83% occur only once, and roughly 5% lies in the top ten. Donors were grouped by their self-reported clinical history. The sample belongs to a study of blood T cell repertoires in COVID-19. Overall study: Samples representing acute and convalescent COVID-19 were sourced from the United States, Italy and Spain. PBMCs, B-cell-depleted T cells, or T cells were the source of the cDNA or gDNA that made up the material.

The clonotype originates from a woman between 45 and 65 years old who had been exposed to COVID-19. The sequenced sample consisted of PBMCs or T cells enriched from blood (not recorded which). V gene TRBV4-1 combines with J gene TRBJ1-2; the match to TRBD1 covers 7 bases. In DNA, the CDR3 is TGCGCCAGCAGCTCCTCGACAGGGAACTATGGCTACACCTTC. This translates into CASSSSTGNYGYTF.